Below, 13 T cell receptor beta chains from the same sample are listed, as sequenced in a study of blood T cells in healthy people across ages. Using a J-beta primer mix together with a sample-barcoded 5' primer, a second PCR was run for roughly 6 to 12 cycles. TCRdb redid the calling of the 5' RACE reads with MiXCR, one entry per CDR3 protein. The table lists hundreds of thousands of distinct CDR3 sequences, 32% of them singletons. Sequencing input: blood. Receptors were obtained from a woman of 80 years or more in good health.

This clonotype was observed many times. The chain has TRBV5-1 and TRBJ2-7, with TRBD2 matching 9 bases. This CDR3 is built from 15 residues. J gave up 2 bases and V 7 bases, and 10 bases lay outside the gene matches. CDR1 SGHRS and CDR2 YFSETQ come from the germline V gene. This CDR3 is CASRRGREGTYEQYF. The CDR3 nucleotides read TGCGCCAGCCGGCGCGGGAGGGAGGGGACCTACGAGCAGTACTTC.

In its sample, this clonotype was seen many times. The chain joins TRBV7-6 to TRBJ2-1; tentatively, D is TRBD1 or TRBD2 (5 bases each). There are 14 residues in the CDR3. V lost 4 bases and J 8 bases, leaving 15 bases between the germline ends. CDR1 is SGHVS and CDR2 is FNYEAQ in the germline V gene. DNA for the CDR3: TGTGCCAGCAGCTCCTCTGGGGGTCCCCATGAGCAGTTCTTC. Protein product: CASSSSGGPHEQFF.

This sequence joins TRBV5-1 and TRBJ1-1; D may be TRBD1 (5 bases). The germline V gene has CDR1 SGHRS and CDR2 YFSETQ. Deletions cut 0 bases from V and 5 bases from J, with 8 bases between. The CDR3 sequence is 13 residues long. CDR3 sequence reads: CASSLAQDTEAFF. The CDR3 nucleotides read TGCGCCAGCAGCTTGGCACAGGATACTGAAGCTTTCTTT.

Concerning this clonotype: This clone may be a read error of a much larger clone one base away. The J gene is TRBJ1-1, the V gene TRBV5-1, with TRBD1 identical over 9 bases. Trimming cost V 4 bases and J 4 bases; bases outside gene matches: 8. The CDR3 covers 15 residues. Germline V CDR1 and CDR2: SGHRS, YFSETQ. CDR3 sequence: CASSQDRGSLTEAFF. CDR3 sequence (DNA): TGCGCCAGCAGCCAGGACAGGGGATCGCTCACTGAAGCTTTCTTT.

CDR3 residues: CASSEARTGDFNQPQHF. DNA for the CDR3: TGTGCCAGCAGTGAAGCCAGGACAGGAGACTTCAATCAGCCCCAGCATTTT. The genes are TRBV2 and TRBJ1-5; 7 bases fit TRBD1. J was trimmed by 3 bases and V by 0 bases; bases with no gene match: 8. The CDR3 spans 17 residues. In germline, CDR1 is SNHLY, CDR2 FYNNEI.

DNA of the CDR3: TGTGCTAGTGGTTTGAGTCTAGCGACAGATACGCAGTATTTT. Protein: CASGLSLATDTQYF. The rearrangement uses TRBV12-5 and TRBJ2-3; D is possibly TRBD2 (6 bases). CDR3 length: 14 amino acids. Trimming stripped 2 bases from V and 3 bases from J, with 9 bases between. The V gene's germline CDR1 is LGHNT and CDR2 FRNRAP. Looking up the rest from reference TRBV12-5 and TRBJ2-3 gives the full variable domain: DARVTQTPRHKVTEMGQEVTMRCQPILGHNTVFWYRQTMMQGLELLAYFRNRAPLDDSGMPKDRFSAEMPDATLATLKIQPSEPRDSAVYFCASGLSLATDTQYFGPGTRLTVL.

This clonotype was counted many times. The CDR3 region has the DNA TGCGCCAGCAGCGAAGTGGACAGGTACACTGAAGCTTTCTTT. Translated: CASSEVDRYTEAFF. The chain is built from TRBV5-1 and TRBJ1-1; 7 bases line up with TRBD1. Germline V gene data show CDR1 as SGHRS and CDR2 as YFSETQ. This CDR3 is built from 14 residues. J was trimmed by 3 bases and V by 4 bases; bases with no gene match: 6.

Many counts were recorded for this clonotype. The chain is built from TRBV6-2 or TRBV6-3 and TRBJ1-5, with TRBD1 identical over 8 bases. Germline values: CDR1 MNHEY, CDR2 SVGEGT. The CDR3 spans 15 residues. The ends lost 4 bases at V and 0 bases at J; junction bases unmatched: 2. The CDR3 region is CASSSGTGSNQPQHF. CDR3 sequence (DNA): TGTGCCAGCAGTTCAGGGACAGGTAGCAATCAGCCCCAGCATTTT.

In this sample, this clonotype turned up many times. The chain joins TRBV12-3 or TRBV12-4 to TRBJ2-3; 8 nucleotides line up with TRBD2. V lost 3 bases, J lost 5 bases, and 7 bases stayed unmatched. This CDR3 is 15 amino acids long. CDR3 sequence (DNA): TGTGCCAGCAGTTTGTCGGGGGGGCCGAAAGATACGCAGTATTTT. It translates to CASSLSGGPKDTQYF.

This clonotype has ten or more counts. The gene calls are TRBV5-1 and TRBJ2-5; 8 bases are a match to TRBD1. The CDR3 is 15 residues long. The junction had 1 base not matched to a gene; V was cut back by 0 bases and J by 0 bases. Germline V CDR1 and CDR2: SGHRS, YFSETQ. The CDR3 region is CASSLGTGNQETQYF. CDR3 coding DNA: TGCGCCAGCAGCTTGGGGACAGGGAACCAAGAGACCCAGTACTTC.

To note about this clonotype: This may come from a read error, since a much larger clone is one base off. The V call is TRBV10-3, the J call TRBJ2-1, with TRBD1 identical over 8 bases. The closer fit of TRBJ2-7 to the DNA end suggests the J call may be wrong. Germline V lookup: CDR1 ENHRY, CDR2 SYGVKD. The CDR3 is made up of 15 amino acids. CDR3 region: CAISGQGSSYNEQYF. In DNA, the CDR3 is TGTGCCATCAGTGGACAGGGGTCTTCCTACAATGAGCAGTACTTC.

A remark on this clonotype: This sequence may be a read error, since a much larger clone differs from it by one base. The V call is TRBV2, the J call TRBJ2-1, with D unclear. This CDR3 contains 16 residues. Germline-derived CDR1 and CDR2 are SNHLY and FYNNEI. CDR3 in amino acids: CASTYKGLSSYNKQFF. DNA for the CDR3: TGTGCCAGCACCTACAAGGGTTTAAGCTCCTACAATAAGCAGTTCTTC.

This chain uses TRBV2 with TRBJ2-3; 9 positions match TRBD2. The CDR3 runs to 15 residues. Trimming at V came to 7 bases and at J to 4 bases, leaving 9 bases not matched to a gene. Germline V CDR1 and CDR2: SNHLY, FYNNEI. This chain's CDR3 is CASTPWREGSDTQYF. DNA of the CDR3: TGTGCCAGCACCCCTTGGCGGGAGGGGTCAGATACGCAGTATTTT.